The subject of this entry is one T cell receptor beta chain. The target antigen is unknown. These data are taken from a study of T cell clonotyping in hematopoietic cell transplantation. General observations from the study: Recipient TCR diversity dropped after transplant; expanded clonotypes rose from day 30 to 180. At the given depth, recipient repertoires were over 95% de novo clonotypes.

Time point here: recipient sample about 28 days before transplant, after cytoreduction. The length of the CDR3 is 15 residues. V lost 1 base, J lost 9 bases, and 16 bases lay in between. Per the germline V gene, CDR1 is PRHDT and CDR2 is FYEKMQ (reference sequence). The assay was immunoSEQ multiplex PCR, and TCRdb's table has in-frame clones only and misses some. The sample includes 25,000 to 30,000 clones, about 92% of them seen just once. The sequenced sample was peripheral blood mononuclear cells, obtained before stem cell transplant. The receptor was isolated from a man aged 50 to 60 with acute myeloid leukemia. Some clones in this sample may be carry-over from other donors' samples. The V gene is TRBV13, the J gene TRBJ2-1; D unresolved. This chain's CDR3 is CASSLDGRPSTEQFF. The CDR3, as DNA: TGTGCCAGCAGCTTAGACGGTCGGCCCTCAACTGAGCAGTTCTTC.